This T cell receptor beta chain was captured by sequencing in a study of blood T cell repertoires in COVID-19. As for the study in general: Researchers got acute and convalescent COVID-19 samples from the United States, Italy and Spain. PBMCs, B-cell-depleted T cells, or T cells provided the cDNA or gDNA that made up the material.

TCRdb's copy holds only in-frame clones and misses some; the assay was immunoSEQ multiplex PCR. This sample yields 200,000 to 300,000 clones, of which more than 80% are seen a single time; 3% to 4.5% belongs to the top ten. Trimming left V 0 bases short and J 4 bases short, with 21 bases between. The CDR3 extends over 18 amino acids. The germline V gene encodes CDR1 SGHDN and CDR2 FVKESK. The sequenced sample consisted of peripheral blood. This sequence originates from a middle-aged woman with acute or convalescent COVID-19. The J gene is TRBJ1-2, the V gene TRBV14; tentative D call: TRBD1 (6 bases). The CDR3 nucleotides are TGTGCCAGCAGCCAAGATCGCGGTTGGCAGGGGCGCCCCTATGGCTACACCTTC. Protein: CASSQDRGWQGRPYGYTF.